This TCR beta chain was recorded in a study of T cells in Graves' hyperthyroidism and ophthalmopathy. This CDR3 is built from 14 residues. After removal of 0 bases from V and 9 bases from J, the junction contained 5 bases not matched to a gene. The germline V gene has CDR1 MDHEN and CDR2 SYDVKM. Study results and limitations: For ophthalmopathy, model prediction preceded onset by a median about 6.2 months. From stable hyperthyroidism, ophthalmopathy was set apart by a 13 V-J model. Most clonotypes expanded in the thyroid (above 0.001) were also present in blood.

At least ten counts were recorded for this clonotype. The antigen remains unidentified. What was amplified from RNA transcripts were TCR beta CDR3 regions. The study used the HTBI primer set for a first-round RT-PCR of the TCR CDR3. TCRdb itself ran the multiplex PCR reads through MiXCR, one entry per CDR3 protein. The table shows about 360,000 distinct CDR3 sequences, with 13% occurring only once. Specimen: blood. The TCR was taken from a man between 25 and 39 years old with Graves' hyperthyroidism that later progressed to Graves' ophthalmopathy. The rearrangement links TRBV28 to TRBJ2-1, with 7 bases lining up with TRBD2. CDR3 nucleotides: TGTGCCAGCAGTTTATGGCGGGGGAATGGTGAGCAGTTCTTC. This gives the protein CASSLWRGNGEQFF.